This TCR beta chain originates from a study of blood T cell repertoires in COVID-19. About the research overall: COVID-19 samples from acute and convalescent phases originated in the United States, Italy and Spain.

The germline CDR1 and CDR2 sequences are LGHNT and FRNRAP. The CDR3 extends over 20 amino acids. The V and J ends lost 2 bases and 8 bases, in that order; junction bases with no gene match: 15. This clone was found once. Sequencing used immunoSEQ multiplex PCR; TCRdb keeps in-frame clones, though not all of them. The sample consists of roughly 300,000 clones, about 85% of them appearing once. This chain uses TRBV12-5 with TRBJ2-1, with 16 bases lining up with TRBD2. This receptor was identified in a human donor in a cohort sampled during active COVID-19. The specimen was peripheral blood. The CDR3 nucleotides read TGTGCTAGTGGTTTGACTCTAAGCGGGACTAGCGGGAGGGCCTTGGATGAGCAGTTCTTC. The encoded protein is CASGLTLSGTSGRALDEQFF.